The clone carrying this T cell receptor (beta chain) appeared a single time. Its matching antigen is unknown. This entry belongs to a study of radiotherapy plus CTLA-4 blockade in lung cancer. Germline assignment: CDR1 SGHAT and CDR2 FQNNGV. V shed 1 base and J shed 6 bases, with 10 bases lying between them. The CDR3 is 14 residues long. Assay used: immunoSEQ multiplex PCR; TCRdb lists only in-frame clones, some missing. The repertoire consists of roughly 75,000 clones, with about four fifths occurring once and the leading ten covering 22%. Patients with chemo-refractory metastatic non-small-cell lung cancer received focal radiation plus CTLA-4 blockade with ipilimumab. Findings and caveats of the study: In blood, early T cell clone dynamics reportedly predicted response best, together with interferon-beta. Radiotherapy plus ipilimumab was followed by expansion in blood of tumor-derived TCR clones.

The sample here was peripheral blood, taken from a patient treated with radiotherapy plus ipilimumab. The TCR originated in a human donor with non-small cell lung cancer whose response to radiotherapy plus ipilimumab could not be evaluated. Some clones in this sample may be carry-over from other donors' samples. The genes are TRBV11-2 and TRBJ1-5; weak D call: TRBD1 (5 bases). CDR3 DNA sequence: TGTGCCAGCAGCTTAGTAGGGGCCATTCAGCCCCAGCATTTT. It encodes CASSLVGAIQPQHF. Full variable domain (rest looked up from reference TRBV11-2 and TRBJ1-5): EAGVAQSPRYKIIEKRQSVAFWCNPISGHATLYWYQQILGQGPKLLIQFQNNGVVDDSQLPKDRFSAERLKGVDSTLKIQPAKLEDSAVYLCASSLVGAIQPQHFGDGTRLSIL.